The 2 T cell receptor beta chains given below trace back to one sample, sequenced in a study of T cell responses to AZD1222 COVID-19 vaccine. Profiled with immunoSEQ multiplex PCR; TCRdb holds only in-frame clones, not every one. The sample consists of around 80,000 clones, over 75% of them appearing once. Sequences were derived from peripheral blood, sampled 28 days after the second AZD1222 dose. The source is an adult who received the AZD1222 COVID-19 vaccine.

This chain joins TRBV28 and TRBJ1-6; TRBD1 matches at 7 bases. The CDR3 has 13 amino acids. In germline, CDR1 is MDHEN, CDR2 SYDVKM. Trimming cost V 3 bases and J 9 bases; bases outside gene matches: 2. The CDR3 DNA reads TGTGCCAGCAGTTTTAACAGGGGTTCACCCCTCCACTTT. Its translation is CASSFNRGSPLHF.

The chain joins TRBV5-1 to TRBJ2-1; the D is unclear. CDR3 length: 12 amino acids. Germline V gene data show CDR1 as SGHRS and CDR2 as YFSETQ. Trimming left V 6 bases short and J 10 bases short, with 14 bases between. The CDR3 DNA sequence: TGCGCCAGCACCGGATCCGAATACGAGCAGTTCTTC. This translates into CASTGSEYEQFF.